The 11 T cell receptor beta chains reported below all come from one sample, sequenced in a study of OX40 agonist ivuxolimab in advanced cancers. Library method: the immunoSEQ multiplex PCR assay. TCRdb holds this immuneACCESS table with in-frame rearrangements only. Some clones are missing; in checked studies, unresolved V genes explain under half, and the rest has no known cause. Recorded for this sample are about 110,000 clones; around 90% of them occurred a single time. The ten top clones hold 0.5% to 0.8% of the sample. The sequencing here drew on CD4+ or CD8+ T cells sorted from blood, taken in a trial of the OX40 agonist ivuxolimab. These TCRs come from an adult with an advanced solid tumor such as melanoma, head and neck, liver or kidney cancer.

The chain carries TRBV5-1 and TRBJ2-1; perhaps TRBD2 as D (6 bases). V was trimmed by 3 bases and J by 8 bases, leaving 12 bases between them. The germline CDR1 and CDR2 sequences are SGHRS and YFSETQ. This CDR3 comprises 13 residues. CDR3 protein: CASSSWDSYEQFF. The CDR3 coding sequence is TGCGCCAGCAGCTCCTGGGACTCCTATGAGCAGTTCTTC. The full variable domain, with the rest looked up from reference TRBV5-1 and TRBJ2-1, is KAGVTQTPRYLIKTRGQQVTLSCSPISGHRSVSWYQQTPGQGLQFLFEYFSETQRNKGNFPGRFSGRQFSNSRSEMNVSTLELGDSALYLCASSSWDSYEQFFGPGTRLTVL.

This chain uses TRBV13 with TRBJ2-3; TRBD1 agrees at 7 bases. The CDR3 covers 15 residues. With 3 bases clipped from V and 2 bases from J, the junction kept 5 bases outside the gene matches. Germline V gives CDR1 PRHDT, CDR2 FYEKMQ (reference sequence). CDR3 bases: TGTGCCAGCAGCTTGTCGGGACAGCCCACAGATACGCAGTATTTT. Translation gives CASSLSGQPTDTQYF.

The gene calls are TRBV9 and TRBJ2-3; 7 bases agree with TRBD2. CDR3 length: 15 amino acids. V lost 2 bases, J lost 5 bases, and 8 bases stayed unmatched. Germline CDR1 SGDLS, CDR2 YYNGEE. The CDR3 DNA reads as TGTGCCAGCAGCGTTTACCAGCGGGGTTTAGATACGCAGTATTTT. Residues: CASSVYQRGLDTQYF.

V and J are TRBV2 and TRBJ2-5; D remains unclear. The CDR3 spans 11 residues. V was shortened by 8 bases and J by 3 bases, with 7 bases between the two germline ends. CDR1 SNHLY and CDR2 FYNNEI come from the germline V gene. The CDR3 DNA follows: TGTGCCAGCCGAGCCGAAGAGACCCAGTACTTC. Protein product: CASRAEETQYF.

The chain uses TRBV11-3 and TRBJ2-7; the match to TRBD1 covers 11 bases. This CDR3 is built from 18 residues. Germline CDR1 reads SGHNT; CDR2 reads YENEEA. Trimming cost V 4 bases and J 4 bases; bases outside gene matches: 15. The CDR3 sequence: CASSSHLTAGQGGYEQYF. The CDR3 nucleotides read TGTGCCAGCAGCTCCCACCTGACTGCGGGACAGGGGGGGTACGAGCAGTACTTC.

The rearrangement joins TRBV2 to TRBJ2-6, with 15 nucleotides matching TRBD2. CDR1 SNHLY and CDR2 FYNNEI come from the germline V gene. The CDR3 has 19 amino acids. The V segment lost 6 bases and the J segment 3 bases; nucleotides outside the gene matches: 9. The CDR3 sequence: CASRAGTSGGPLGANVLTF. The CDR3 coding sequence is TGTGCCAGCAGGGCCGGGACTAGCGGGGGGCCCCTTGGGGCCAACGTCCTGACTTTC.

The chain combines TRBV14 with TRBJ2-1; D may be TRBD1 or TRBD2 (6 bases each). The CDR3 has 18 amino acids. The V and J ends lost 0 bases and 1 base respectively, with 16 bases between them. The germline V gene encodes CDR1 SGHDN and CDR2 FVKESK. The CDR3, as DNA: TGTGCCAGCAGCCAAGATTATATGGGGGGCCTATCCTACAATGAGCAGTTCTTC. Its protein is CASSQDYMGGLSYNEQFF.

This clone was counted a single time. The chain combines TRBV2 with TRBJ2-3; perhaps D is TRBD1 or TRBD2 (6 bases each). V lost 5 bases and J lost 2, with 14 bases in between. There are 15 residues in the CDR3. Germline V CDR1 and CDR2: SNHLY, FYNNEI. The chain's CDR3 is CASSPTRGVTDTQYF. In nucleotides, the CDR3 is TGTGCCAGCAGTCCGACTAGGGGGGTCACAGATACGCAGTATTTT.

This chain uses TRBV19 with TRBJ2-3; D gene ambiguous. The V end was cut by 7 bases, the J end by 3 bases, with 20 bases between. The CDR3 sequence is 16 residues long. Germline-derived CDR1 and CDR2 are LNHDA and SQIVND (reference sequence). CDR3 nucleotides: TGTGCCAGTAAAGCCTCGCACAACCGCGAGACAGATACGCAGTATTTT. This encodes CASKASHNRETDTQYF.

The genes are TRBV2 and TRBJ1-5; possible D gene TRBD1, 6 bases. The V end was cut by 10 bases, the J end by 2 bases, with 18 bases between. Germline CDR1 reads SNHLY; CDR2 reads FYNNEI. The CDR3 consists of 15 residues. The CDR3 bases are TGTGCCACCACTCGGGGGGGCAGAGGCAATCAGCCCCAGCATTTT. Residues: CATTRGGRGNQPQHF.

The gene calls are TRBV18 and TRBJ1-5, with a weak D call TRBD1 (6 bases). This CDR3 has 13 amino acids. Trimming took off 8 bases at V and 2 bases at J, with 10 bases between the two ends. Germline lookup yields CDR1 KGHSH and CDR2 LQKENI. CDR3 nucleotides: TGTGCCAGCAGAGGGGGAGGCAATCAGCCCCAGCATTTT. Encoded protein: CASRGGGNQPQHF.